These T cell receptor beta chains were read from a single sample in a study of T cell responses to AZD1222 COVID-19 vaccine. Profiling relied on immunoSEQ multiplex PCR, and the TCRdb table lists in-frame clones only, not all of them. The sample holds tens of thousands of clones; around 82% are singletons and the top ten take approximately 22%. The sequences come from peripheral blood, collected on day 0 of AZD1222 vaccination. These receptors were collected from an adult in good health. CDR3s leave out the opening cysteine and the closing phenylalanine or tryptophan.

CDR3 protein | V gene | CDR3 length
ASRPPGGEGYT | TRBV6-5 | 11
ASNLRGSSADTQY | TRBV19 | 13
ASSIRVSYNEQF | TRBV19 | 12
ASSPRSNEQF | TRBV18 | 10
ASSLTTNAPQH | TRBV5-1 | 11
ASAGQGYTEAF | TRBV5-1 | 11
ASSEGYSTDTQY | TRBV6-1 | 12
ASSLTGRYGYT | TRBV7-9 | 11
ASSASLAGEQF | TRBV6-4 | 11
ASSLVAPGRQGGGELF | TRBV7-6 | 16
ASSQRGDPFDGYT | TRBV3-1/TRBV3-2 | 13
ASSLGGNEQF | TRBV10-2 | 10
ASSPPSPNTGELF | TRBV18 | 13
ASSQELSSTKDTQY | TRBV4-2 | 14
ASSLALSMNTEAF | TRBV7-6 | 13
ASSIFPGETQY | TRBV19 | 11
ASSAQGVNQPQH | TRBV2 | 12
ASSYRTMGEKLF | TRBV6-5 | 12
ASSLRDGYEQY | TRBV5-6 | 11
ASCLARAPAAQY | TRBV12-2 | 12
ASKGRGDSPLH | TRBV19 | 11
ASRGFSSGGAFLSSGETQY | TRBV2 | 19
ASSQEEGAGEQF | TRBV4-1 | 12
AIKKGSETEAF | TRBV10-3 | 11
ASSLSETQY | TRBV11-2 | 9
ASSQALLSGNTIY | TRBV3-1/TRBV3-2 | 13
ASSLEGPGGPGELF | TRBV5-1 | 14
ASSQWDRDQPQH | TRBV7-6 | 12
ASSLDPGPREQY | TRBV5-4 | 12